Listed here is a single T cell receptor (beta chain). What it recognizes is unknown. This specimen comes from a study of T cell repertoires in cytomegalovirus infection. TCRdb recomputed calls from the reads with MiXCR, one row per CDR3 protein. The repertoire holds roughly 730,000 distinct CDR3 sequences, with around 35% as singletons. Overall study results and limits: Dominating the ex vivo response were TCR beta clonotypes that were CMV-specific and HLA-C-restricted.

CDR3 length equals 12 residues. The germline CDR1 and CDR2 sequences are SNHLY and FYNNEI. V was clipped by 2 bases and J by 7 bases, with 3 bases between them. Sequencing used cultured PBMCs, obtained from culture after CMV antigen stimulation. The receptor was isolated from a human donor in good health (CMV status not recorded). Some clones in this sample may be carry-over from other donors' samples. The chain employs TRBV2 and TRBJ1-6; the D is unclear. The CDR3 here is CASSELNSPLHF. The CDR3 nucleotides read TGTGCCAGCAGTGAACTGAATTCACCCCTCCACTTT.